This T cell receptor (beta chain) originates from a study of response to subunit inactivated influenza vaccine. This CDR3 is 15 amino acids long. V lost 5 bases to trimming and J lost 5 bases, with 16 bases between them. Germline V CDR1 and CDR2: LNHNV, YYDKDF (reference sequence). This clonotype was seen more than once but under ten times. TCRdb passed the RT-PCR reads through MiXCR, listing each CDR3 protein once. The sample holds approximately 530,000 distinct CDR3 sequences, approximately 7.1% seen once. This chain joins TRBV15 and TRBJ2-1, with D tentatively TRBD2 (6 bases). The receptor comes from a man aged 50 to 69 who received an inactivated influenza vaccine. The sequencing used PBMCs from blood, collected around 25 months after vaccination. The DNA of the CDR3 is TGTGCCACCAGCGGCCGGAGGGCCCGAAACAATGAGCAGTTCTTC. This translates into CATSGRRARNNEQFF. The full variable domain, with the rest looked up from reference TRBV15 and TRBJ2-1, is DAMVIQNPRYQVTQFGKPVTLSCSQTLNHNVMYWYQQKSSQAPKLLFHYYDKDFNNEADTPDNFQSRRPNTSFCFLDIRSPGLGDTAMYLCATSGRRARNNEQFFGPGTRLTVL.